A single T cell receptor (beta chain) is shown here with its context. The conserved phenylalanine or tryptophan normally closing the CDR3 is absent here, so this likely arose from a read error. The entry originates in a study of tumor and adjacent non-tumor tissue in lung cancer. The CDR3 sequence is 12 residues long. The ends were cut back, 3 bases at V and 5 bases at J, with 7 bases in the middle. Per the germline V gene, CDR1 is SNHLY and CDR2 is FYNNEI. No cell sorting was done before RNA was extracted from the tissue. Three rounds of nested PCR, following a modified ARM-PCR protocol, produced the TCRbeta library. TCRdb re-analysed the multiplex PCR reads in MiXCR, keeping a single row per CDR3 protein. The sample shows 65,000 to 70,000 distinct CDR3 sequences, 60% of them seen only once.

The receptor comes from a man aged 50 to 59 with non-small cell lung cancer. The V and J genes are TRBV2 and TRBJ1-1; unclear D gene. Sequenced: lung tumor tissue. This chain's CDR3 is CASSDERTEAFV. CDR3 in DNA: TGTGCCAGCAGTGATGAGAGAACTGAAGCTTTCGTT.